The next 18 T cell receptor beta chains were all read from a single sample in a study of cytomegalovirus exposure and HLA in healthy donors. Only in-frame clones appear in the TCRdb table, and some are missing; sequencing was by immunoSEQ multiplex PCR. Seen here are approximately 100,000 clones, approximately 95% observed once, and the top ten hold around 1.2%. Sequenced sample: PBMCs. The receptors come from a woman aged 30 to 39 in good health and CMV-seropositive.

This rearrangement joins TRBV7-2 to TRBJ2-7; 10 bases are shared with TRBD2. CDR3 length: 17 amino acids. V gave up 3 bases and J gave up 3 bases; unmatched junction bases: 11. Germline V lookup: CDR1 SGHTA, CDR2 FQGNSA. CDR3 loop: CASSLGSTSGVIYEQYF. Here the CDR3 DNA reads TGTGCCAGCAGCTTGGGCTCAACTAGCGGGGTAATCTACGAGCAGTACTTC. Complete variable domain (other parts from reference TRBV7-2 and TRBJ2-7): GAGVSQSPSNKVTEKGKDVELRCDPISGHTALYWYRQSLGQGLEFLIYFQGNSAPDKSGLPSDRFSAERTGGSVSTLTIQRTQQEDSAVYLCASSLGSTSGVIYEQYFGPGTRLTVT.

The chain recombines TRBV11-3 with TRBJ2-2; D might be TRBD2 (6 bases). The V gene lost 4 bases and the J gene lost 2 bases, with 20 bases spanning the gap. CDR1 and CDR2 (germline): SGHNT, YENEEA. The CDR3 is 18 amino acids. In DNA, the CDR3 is TGTGCCAGCAGCTCCAACCTGGGAGGCCAGGCAAACACCGGGGAGCTGTTTTTT. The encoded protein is CASSSNLGGQANTGELFF.

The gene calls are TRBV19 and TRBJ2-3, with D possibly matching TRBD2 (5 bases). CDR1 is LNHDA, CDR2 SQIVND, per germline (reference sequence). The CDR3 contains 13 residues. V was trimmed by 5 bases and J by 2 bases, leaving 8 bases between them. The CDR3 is CASSQRYTDTQYF. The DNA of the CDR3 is TGTGCCAGTAGTCAGCGGTACACAGATACGCAGTATTTT.

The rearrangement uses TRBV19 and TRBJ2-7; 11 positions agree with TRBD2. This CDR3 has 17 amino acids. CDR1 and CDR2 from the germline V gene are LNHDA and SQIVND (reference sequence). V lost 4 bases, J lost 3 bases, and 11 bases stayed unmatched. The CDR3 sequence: CASSTIMGLAEIYEQYF. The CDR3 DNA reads TGTGCCAGTAGTACGATAATGGGACTAGCGGAGATCTACGAGCAGTACTTC.

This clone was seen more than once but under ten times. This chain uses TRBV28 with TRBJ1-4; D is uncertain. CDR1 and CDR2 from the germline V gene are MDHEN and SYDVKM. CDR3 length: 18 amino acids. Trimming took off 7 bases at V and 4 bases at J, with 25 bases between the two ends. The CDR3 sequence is CASTPWSPLAGYNEKLFF. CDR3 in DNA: TGTGCCAGCACCCCGTGGTCCCCTCTCGCAGGTTATAATGAAAAACTGTTTTTT. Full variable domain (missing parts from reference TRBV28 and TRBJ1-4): DVKVTQSSRYLVKRTGEKVFLECVQDMDHENMFWYRQDPGLGLRLIYFSYDVKMKEKGDIPEGYSVSREKKERFSLILESASTNQTSMYLCASTPWSPLAGYNEKLFFGSGTQLSVL.

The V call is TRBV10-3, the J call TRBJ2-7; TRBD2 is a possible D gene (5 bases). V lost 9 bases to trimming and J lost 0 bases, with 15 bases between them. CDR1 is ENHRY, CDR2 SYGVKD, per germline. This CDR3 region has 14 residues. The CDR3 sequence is CAIQSAGSSYEQYF. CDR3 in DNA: TGTGCCATTCAATCGGCGGGCAGCTCCTACGAGCAGTACTTC.

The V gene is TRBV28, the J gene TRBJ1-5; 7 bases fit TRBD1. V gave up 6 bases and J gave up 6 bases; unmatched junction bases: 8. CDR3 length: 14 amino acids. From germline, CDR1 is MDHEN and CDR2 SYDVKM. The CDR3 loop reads CASRITGVSQPQHF. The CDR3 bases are TGTGCCAGCAGGATAACAGGGGTGAGTCAGCCCCAGCATTTT. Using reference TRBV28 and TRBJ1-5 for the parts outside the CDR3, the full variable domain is DVKVTQSSRYLVKRTGEKVFLECVQDMDHENMFWYRQDPGLGLRLIYFSYDVKMKEKGDIPEGYSVSREKKERFSLILESASTNQTSMYLCASRITGVSQPQHFGDGTRLSIL.

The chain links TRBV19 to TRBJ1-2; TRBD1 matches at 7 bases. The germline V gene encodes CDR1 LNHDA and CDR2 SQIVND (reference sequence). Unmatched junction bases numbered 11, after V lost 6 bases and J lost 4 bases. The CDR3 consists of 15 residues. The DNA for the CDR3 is TGTGCCAGTAGCCCGGGGGACAGCCTTTCCTATGGCTACACCTTC. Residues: CASSPGDSLSYGYTF. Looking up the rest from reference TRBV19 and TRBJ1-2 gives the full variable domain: DGGITQSPKYLFRKEGQNVTLSCEQNLNHDAMYWYRQDPGQGLRLIYYSQIVNDFQKGDIAEGYSVSREKKESFPLTVTSAQKNPTAFYLCASSPGDSLSYGYTFGSGTRLTVV.

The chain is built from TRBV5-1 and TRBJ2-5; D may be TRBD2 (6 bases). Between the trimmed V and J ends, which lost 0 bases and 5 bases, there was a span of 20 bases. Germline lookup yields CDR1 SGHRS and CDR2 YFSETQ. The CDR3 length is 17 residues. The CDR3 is CASSLAHRRGWGETQYF. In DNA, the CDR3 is TGCGCCAGCAGCTTGGCCCATAGGAGGGGCTGGGGGGAGACCCAGTACTTC.

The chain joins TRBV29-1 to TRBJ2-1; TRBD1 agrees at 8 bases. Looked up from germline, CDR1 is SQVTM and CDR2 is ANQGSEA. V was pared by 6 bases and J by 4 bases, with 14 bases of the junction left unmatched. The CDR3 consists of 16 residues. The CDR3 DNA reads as TGCAGCGTGGAAAGCCCGGACAGGGAGGTTTACAATGAGCAGTTCTTC. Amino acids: CSVESPDREVYNEQFF.

In DNA, the CDR3 is TGTGCCAGCAGGTATAGACAGGGTAGTAACAATGAGCAGTTCTTC. Translated: CASRYRQGSNNEQFF. The genes are TRBV27 and TRBJ2-1; 7 bases agree with TRBD1. CDR3 length equals 15 residues. V lost 6 bases to trimming and J lost 5 bases; unmatched junction nucleotides: 10. Germline CDR1 MNHEY, CDR2 SMNVEV (reference sequence).

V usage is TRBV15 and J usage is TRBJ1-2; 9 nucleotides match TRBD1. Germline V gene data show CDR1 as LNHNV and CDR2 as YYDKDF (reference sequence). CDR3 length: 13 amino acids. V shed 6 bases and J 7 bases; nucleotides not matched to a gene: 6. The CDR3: CATRDTGGSGYTF. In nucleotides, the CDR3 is TGTGCCACCAGAGACACAGGGGGCTCTGGCTACACCTTC.

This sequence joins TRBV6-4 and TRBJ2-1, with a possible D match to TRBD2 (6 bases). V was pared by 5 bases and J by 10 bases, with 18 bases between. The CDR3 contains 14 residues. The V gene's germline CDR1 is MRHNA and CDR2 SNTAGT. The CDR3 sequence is CASSTDLETSEQFF. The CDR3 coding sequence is TGTGCCAGCAGTACGGACCTAGAAACTAGCGAGCAGTTCTTC.

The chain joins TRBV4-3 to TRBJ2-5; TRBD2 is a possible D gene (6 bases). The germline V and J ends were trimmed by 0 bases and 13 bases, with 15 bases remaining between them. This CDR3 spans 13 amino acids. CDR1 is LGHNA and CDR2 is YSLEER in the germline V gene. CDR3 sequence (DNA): TGCGCCAGCAGCCAAGATCCCGGACTACCTCGGTACTTC. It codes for CASSQDPGLPRYF.

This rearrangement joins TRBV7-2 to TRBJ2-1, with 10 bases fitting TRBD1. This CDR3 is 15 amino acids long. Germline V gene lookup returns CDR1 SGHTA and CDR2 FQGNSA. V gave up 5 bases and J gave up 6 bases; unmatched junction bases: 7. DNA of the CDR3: TGTGCCAGCAGCGATCCGGGACAGGGGCTCAATGAGCAGTTCTTC. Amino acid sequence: CASSDPGQGLNEQFF.

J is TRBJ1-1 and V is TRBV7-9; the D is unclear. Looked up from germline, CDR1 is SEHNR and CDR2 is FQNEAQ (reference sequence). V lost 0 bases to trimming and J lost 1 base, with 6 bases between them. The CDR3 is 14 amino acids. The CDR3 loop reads CASSLAGQNTEAFF. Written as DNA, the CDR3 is TGTGCCAGCAGCTTAGCGGGCCAGAACACTGAAGCTTTCTTT.

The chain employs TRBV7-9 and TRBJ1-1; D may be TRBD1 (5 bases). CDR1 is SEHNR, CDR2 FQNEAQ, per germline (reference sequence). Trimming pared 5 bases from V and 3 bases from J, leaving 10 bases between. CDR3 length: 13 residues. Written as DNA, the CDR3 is TGTGCCAGCAGCCTCAGGGCTGACACTGAAGCTTTCTTT. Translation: CASSLRADTEAFF.

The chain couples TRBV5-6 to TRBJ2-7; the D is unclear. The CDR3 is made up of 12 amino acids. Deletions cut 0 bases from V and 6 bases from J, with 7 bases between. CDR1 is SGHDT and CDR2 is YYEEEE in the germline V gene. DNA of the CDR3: TGTGCCAGCAGCTTGGGCCTCGGCGAGCAGTACTTC. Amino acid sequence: CASSLGLGEQYF. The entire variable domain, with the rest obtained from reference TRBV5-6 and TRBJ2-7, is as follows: DAGVTQSPTHLIKTRGQQVTLRCSPKSGHDTVSWYQQALGQGPQFIFQYYEEEERQRGNFPDRFSGHQFPNYSSELNVNALLLGDSALYLCASSLGLGEQYFGPGTRLTVT.